The clone carrying this T cell receptor beta chain appeared once. No antigen is known for it. Baseline, cycle 4 day 1, and cycle 7 day 1 were the blood sampling points. This sample is part of a study of OX40 agonist ivuxolimab in advanced cancers. Here immunoSEQ multiplex PCR was the method, and the copy in TCRdb shows in-frame clones only, minus some. Of under 65,000 clones in the sample, roughly 84% were seen once. Germline CDR1 MNHNS, CDR2 SASEGT. V lost 0 bases to trimming and J lost 9 bases, with 9 bases between them. The CDR3 has 13 residues. Overall study findings and caveats: At doses 0.1 to 3.0 mg/kg, CD4+ and CD8+ clones expanded.

Sequencing was performed on CD4+ or CD8+ T cells sorted from blood, taken in a trial of the OX40 agonist ivuxolimab. The TCR sequence derives from an adult with an advanced solid tumor such as melanoma, head and neck, liver or kidney cancer. J is TRBJ1-5 and V is TRBV6-1; weak D call: TRBD1 (5 bases). The CDR3 reads CASSEARRGPQHF. CDR3 nucleotide sequence: TGTGCCAGCAGTGAAGCGCGAAGGGGGCCCCAGCATTTT.